The clone carrying this T cell receptor (beta chain) was detected many times. As yet, its antigen is unknown. TCRdb called the 5' RACE reads again in MiXCR, with one record for every CDR3 protein. The table shows just over 250,000 distinct CDR3 sequences, with around 5.3% occurring only once. These data come from a study of T cells after yellow fever vaccination. Study information: Low-cell-number fractions underwent preparation using SMART-Seq v4 Ultra Low Input.

The V gene's germline CDR1 is MNHEY and CDR2 SMNVEV (reference sequence). The CDR3 consists of 15 residues. V was pared by 7 bases and J by 4 bases, with 19 bases between. Study outcomes and limitations: Clonotypes shared by both compartments, CD4 and CD8, made up a small share. FACS-sorted repertoires could harbor abundant contaminating bulk-population clonotypes.

The source material was CD4+ T cells sorted from PBMCs, sampled on the day of the yellow fever booster vaccination. This rearrangement joins TRBV27 to TRBJ1-1; possible D gene TRBD1, 5 bases. The origin of this receptor is a man between 18 and 35 years old who received the YFV17D yellow fever vaccine. CDR3 coding DNA: TGTGCCAGCAACCCCGGGACTGGGCCGGGCACTGAAGCTTTCTTT. This codes for CASNPGTGPGTEAFF.